What follows describes a single TCR beta chain. Sequencing used immunoSEQ multiplex PCR; TCRdb keeps in-frame clones, though not all of them. The data hold around 14,000 clones, with more than 70% observed a single time. The CDR3 length is 12 residues. This sample stems from a study of technical replicates of blood from a handful of donors. The clonotype originates from a human donor in good health. This chain connects TRBV21-1 to TRBJ1-2; the table assigns TRBD1, which was not confirmed against the DNA. TRBV21-1 is a known pseudogene. The sequencing input was PBMCs. CDR3 amino acids: CASRGTPHGYTF. The CDR3 DNA reads TGTGCCAGCCGAGGGACACCACATGGCTACACCTTC.